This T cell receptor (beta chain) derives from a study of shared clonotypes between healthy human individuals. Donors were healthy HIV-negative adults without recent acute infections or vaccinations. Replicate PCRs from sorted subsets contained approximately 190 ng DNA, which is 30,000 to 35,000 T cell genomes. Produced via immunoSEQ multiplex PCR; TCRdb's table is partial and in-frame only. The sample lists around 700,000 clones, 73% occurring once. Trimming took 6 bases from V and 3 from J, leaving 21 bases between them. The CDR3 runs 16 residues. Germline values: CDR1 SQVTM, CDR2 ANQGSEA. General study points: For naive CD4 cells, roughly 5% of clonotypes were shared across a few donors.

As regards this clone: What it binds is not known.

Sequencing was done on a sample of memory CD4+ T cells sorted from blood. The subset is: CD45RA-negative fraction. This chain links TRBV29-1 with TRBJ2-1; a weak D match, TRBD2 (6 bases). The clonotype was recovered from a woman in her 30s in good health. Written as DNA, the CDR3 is TGCAGCGTCCGTAGCGGTCCCGAAAGGGGCTACAATGAGCAGTTCTTC. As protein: CSVRSGPERGYNEQFF.